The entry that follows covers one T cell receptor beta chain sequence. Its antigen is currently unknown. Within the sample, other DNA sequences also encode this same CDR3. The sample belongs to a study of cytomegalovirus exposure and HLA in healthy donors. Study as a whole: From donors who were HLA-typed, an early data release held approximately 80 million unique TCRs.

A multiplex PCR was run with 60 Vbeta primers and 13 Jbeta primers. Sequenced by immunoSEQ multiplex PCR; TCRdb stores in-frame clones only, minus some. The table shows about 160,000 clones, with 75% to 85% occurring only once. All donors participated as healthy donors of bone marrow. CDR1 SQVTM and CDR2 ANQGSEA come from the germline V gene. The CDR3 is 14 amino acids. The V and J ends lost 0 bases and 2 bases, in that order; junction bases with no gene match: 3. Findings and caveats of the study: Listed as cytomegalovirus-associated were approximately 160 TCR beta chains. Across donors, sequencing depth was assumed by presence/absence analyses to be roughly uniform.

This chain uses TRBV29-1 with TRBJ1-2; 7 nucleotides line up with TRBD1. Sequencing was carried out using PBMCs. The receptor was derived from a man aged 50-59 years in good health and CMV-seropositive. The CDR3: CSVEDRRGNYGYTF. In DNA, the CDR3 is TGCAGCGTTGAAGACCGCAGGGGGAACTATGGCTACACCTTC.